The next 15 T cell receptor beta chains were all read from a single sample in a study of T cells after yellow fever vaccination. TCRdb called the 5' RACE reads again in MiXCR, with one record for every CDR3 protein. Among under 550,000 distinct CDR3 sequences listed, less than 25% were seen once. Sequencing used PBMCs, obtained 20 to 25 days after the first yellow fever vaccination. The receptors here all came from a man aged 18-30 years who received the YFV17D yellow fever vaccine.

In this sample, this clonotype turned up a few times. The chain joins TRBV24-1 to TRBJ2-1; D gene uncertain. The CDR3 runs 13 residues. The germline CDR1 and CDR2 sequences are KGHDR and SFDVKD. V was trimmed by 3 bases and J by 7 bases, leaving 9 bases between them. Written as DNA, the CDR3 is TGTGCCACCAGTGATGTTCGCGAAAATGAGCAGTTCTTC. It codes for CATSDVRENEQFF.

The table lists this clonotype with many counts. The chain recombines TRBV4-2 with TRBJ2-1; 10 positions agree with TRBD2. CDR3 length equals 17 residues. The J segment lost 9 bases and the V segment lost 0 bases, leaving 11 bases of the junction unmatched. Germline assignment: CDR1 LGHNA and CDR2 YNFKEQ. The CDR3 reads CASSQDSGSGGISEQFF. The DNA of the CDR3 is TGTGCCAGCAGCCAAGATAGTGGTAGCGGGGGGATCAGTGAGCAGTTCTTC.

The V call is TRBV27, the J call TRBJ2-3; 10 bases agree with TRBD2. This CDR3 is built from 17 residues. Germline V gene data show CDR1 as MNHEY and CDR2 as SMNVEV (reference sequence). V lost 6 bases, J lost 3 bases, and 12 bases stayed unmatched. Written as DNA, the CDR3 is TGTGCCAGCAGCCCTTTGGAGCGGGGGGGCCTGACAGATACGCAGTATTTT. Translation gives CASSPLERGGLTDTQYF.

The chain recombines TRBV13 with TRBJ2-3; 7 positions match TRBD1. This CDR3 spans 13 amino acids. Germline loops: CDR1 PRHDT, CDR2 FYEKMQ (reference sequence). Trimming at V came to 4 bases and at J to 4 bases, leaving 2 bases not matched to a gene. The CDR3 region has the DNA TGTGCCAGCAGCTACGGGACAGCAGATACGCAGTATTTT. This translates into CASSYGTADTQYF.

As DNA, the CDR3 is TGTGCCACCAGCAGAGATAGGCAGGGGTGGGAGACCCAGTACTTC. Protein sequence: CATSRDRQGWETQYF. The chain uses TRBV15 and TRBJ2-5; possible D gene TRBD1, 6 bases. Trimming shortened V by 0 bases and J by 5 bases, and 13 bases separated the two germline ends. The CDR3 contains 15 residues. Looked up from germline, CDR1 is LNHNV and CDR2 is YYDKDF (reference sequence).

The gene calls are TRBV9 and TRBJ2-7; TRBD2 might be the D (6 bases). V was cut by 0 bases and J by 7 bases, with 14 bases left in between. CDR3 length: 14 residues. The germline CDR1 and CDR2 sequences are SGDLS and YYNGEE. CDR3 loop: CASSVVGQAGEQYF. As DNA, the CDR3 is TGTGCCAGCAGCGTAGTGGGGCAGGCGGGGGAGCAGTACTTC.

The DNA of the CDR3 is TGCGCCAGCAGCGGTTCCAGGGGTGGTGAAAAACTGTTTTTT. Translation: CASSGSRGGEKLFF. V is TRBV5-1 and J is TRBJ1-4; tentative D call: TRBD1 (6 bases). The V and J ends lost 4 bases and 7 bases respectively, with 14 bases between them. The CDR3 totals 14 residues. The germline gives CDR1 SGHRS, CDR2 YFSETQ.

Many counts were recorded for this clonotype. This chain links TRBV18 with TRBJ2-7; D tentatively fits TRBD1 or TRBD2 (5 bases each). The CDR3 length is 13 residues. Germline CDR1 is KGHSH and CDR2 is LQKENI. V gave up 6 bases and J gave up 2 bases, with 11 bases separating them. The DNA for the CDR3 is TGTGCCAGCTCTTGGGACGGAACCTACGAGCAGTACTTC. Protein sequence: CASSWDGTYEQYF.

J is TRBJ2-7 and V is TRBV4-1; D gene uncertain. CDR1 MGHRA and CDR2 YSYEKL come from the germline V gene. V was cut by 0 bases and J by 4 bases, with 7 bases left in between. This CDR3 has 13 residues. The CDR3 protein is CASSQDVGYEQYF. CDR3 sequence (DNA): TGCGCCAGCAGCCAAGATGTAGGGTACGAGCAGTACTTC.

The chain has TRBV27 and TRBJ2-5, with 10 bases aligning to TRBD2. Unmatched junction bases numbered 4, after V lost 5 bases and J lost 4 bases. The CDR3 sequence is 14 residues long. In germline, CDR1 is MNHEY, CDR2 SMNVEV (reference sequence). CDR3 DNA sequence: TGTGCCAGCAGTAGCGGGGGGGCCCGAGAGACCCAGTACTTC. Its protein is CASSSGGARETQYF.

This clonotype came up a few times. DNA of the CDR3: TGTGCCAGCAGCGCGGGGGTCAGGGGAGGATACGAGCAGTACTTC. This gives the protein CASSAGVRGGYEQYF. V gene TRBV2 combines with J gene TRBJ2-7, with a weak D call TRBD2 (7 bases). The germline CDR1 and CDR2 sequences are SNHLY and FYNNEI. V lost 6 bases, J lost 4 bases, and 19 bases lay in between. The CDR3 is made up of 15 amino acids.

The chain uses TRBV12-3 or TRBV12-4 and TRBJ2-3, with 9 bases that match TRBD1. The CDR3 contains 16 residues. Germline trimming cut 5 bases from V and 2 bases from J; bases unmatched to any gene: 8. DNA for the CDR3: TGTGCCAGCAGTGCTCGGACAGGGGTTGCCACAGATACGCAGTATTTT. It yields the protein CASSARTGVATDTQYF.

This clonotype has a handful of counts. This sequence joins TRBV6-1 and TRBJ1-1; D remains unclear. Germline V gives CDR1 MNHNS, CDR2 SASEGT. Trimming cost V 7 bases and J 1 base, with 16 bases left between them. There are 15 residues in the CDR3. This CDR3 reads CASTRQEAPNTEAFF. The CDR3 DNA sequence: TGTGCCAGCACCAGGCAGGAGGCCCCGAACACTGAAGCTTTCTTT.

The gene calls are TRBV4-1 and TRBJ2-3; D might be TRBD2 (7 bases). The CDR3 runs to 15 residues. Trimming cost V 3 bases and J 5 bases, with 15 bases left between them. Germline V gene lookup returns CDR1 MGHRA and CDR2 YSYEKL. The CDR3, as DNA: TGCGCCAGCAGCCAGGGGGCGGGGGCGGGAGATACGCAGTATTTT. Translation gives CASSQGAGAGDTQYF.

This clonotype was counted at least ten times. This sequence joins TRBV5-1 and TRBJ2-1; D is undetermined. The CDR3 sequence is 16 residues long. Germline V lookup: CDR1 SGHRS, CDR2 YFSETQ. V was cut by 0 bases and J by 0 bases, with 10 bases left in between. This CDR3 is CASSLVVGSSYNEQFF. The CDR3 region has the DNA TGCGCCAGCAGCTTGGTGGTCGGTAGCTCCTACAATGAGCAGTTCTTC. Combining the CDR3 with reference TRBV5-1 and TRBJ2-1 gives the whole variable domain KAGVTQTPRYLIKTRGQQVTLSCSPISGHRSVSWYQQTPGQGLQFLFEYFSETQRNKGNFPGRFSGRQFSNSRSEMNVSTLELGDSALYLCASSLVVGSSYNEQFFGPGTRLTVL.